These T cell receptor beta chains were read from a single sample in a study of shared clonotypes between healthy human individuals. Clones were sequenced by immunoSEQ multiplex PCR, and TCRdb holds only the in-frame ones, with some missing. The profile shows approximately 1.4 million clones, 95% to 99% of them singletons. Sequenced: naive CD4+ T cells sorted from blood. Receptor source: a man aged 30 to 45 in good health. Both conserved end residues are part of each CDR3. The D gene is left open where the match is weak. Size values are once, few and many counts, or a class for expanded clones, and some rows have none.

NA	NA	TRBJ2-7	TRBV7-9	TGTGCCAGCAGTTTCCTTGCAGGGACTTCCTACGAGCAGTACTTC	CASSFLAGTSYEQYF
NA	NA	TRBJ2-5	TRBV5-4	TGTGCCAGCAGCTTGGGAAGCAGTGTTCAAGAGACCCAGTACTTC	CASSLGSSVQETQYF
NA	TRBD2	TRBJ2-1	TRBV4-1	TGCGCCAGCAGCCCAGCGGGAGGGCCTTATGGTGAGCAGTTCTTC	CASSPAGGPYGEQFF
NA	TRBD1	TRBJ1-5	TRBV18	TGTGCCAGCTCTAGGACAGGGGGTGCCAATCAGCCCCAGCATTTT	CASSRTGGANQPQHF
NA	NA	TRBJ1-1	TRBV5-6	TGTGCCAGCAGCCCCACCGGGCAGCACACTGAAGCTTTCTTT	CASSPTGQHTEAFF
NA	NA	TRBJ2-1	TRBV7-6	TGTGCCAGCAGCCAAAGTGGGTCCTCCTACAATGAGCAGTTCTTC	CASSQSGSSYNEQFF
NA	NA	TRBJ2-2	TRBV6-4	TGTGCCAGCAGCCACCTATATTTCACCGGGGAGCTGTTTTTT	CASSHLYFTGELFF
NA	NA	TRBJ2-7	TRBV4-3	TGCGCCAGCAGCCCAAGCGACCTCTCCTACGAGCAGTACTTC	CASSPSDLSYEQYF
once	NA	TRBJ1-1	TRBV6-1	TGTGCCAGCAGTGTGAACGGGAACACTGAAGCTTTCTTT	CASSVNGNTEAFF
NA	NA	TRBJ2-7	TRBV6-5	TGTGCCAGCAGAAACGCAGGGTTTACGACCTACGAGCAGTACTTC	CASRNAGFTTYEQYF
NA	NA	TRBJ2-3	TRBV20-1	TGCAGTCCCGAAGGGGAGGATACGCAGTATTTT	CSPEGEDTQYF
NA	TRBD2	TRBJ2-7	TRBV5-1	TGCGCCAGCAGCTCAGGACTAGCGGGAGGGCCAAGGTACGAGCAGTACTTC	CASSSGLAGGPRYEQYF
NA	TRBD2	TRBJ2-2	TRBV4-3	TGCGCCAGCAGCCAGGGACTAGTCCCAAACACCGGGGAGCTGTTTTTT	CASSQGLVPNTGELFF
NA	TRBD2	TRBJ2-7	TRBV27	TGTGCCAGCAGTTTCTTAGCGGGAGAAAGCAAGCAGTACTTC	CASSFLAGESKQYF
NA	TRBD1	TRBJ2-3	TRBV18	TGTGCCAGCTCACCAACCGGGACAGGGGCCAGAGATACGCAGTATTTT	CASSPTGTGARDTQYF
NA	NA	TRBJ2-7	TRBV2	TGTGCCAGCAGTGGACGGGACATACCCTACGAGCAGTACTTC	CASSGRDIPYEQYF
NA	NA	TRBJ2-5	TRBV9	TGTGCCAGCAGCGACGAAGCCCACAGTCAAGAGACCCAGTACTTC	CASSDEAHSQETQYF
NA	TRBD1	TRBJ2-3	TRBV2	TGTGCCAGCAGGGGGACAGGGACTTGGGATACGCAGTATTTT	CASRGTGTWDTQYF